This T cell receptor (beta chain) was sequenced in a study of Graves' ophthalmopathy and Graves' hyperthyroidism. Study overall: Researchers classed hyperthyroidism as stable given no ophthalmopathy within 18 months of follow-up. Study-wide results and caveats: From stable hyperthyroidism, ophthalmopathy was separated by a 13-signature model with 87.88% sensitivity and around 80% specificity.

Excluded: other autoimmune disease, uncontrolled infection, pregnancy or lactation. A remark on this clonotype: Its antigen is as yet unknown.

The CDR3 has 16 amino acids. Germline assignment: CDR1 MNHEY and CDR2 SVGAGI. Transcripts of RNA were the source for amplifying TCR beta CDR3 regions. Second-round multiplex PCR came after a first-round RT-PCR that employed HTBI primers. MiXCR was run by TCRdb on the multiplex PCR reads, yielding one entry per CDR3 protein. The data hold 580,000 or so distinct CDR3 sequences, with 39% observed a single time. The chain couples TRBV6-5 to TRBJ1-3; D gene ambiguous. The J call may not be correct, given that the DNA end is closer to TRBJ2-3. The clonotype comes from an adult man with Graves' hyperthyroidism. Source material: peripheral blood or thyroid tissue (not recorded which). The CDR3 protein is CASSYSSWVSTDTQYF. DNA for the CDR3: TGTGCCAGCAGTTACTCGAGTTGGGTTAGCACAGATACGCAGTATTTT.